This T cell receptor beta chain was identified during a study of Graves' ophthalmopathy and Graves' hyperthyroidism. On the study more broadly: Blood was drawn at initial diagnosis, before any treatment.

Germline values: CDR1 SGHVS, CDR2 FNYEAQ. This CDR3 contains 13 residues. Trimming took off 5 bases at V and 2 bases at J, with 9 bases between the two ends. Amplified TCR beta CDR3 regions were obtained using RNA transcripts as template. After a first-round RT-PCR with HTBI primers, a second-round multiplex PCR was run. MiXCR, applied by TCRdb to the multiplex PCR reads, yields one record per CDR3 protein. The sample consists of 400,000 to 450,000 distinct CDR3 sequences, 20% to 25% of them appearing once. Uncontrolled infections, other autoimmune diseases, pregnancy or lactation barred patients from enrollment. At least ten counts were recorded for this clonotype. Its matching antigen is unknown. Study-level points and caveats: As the model predicted ophthalmopathy progression, it achieved a sensitivity of nearly 71% and a specificity of roughly 73%.

The chain carries TRBV7-6 and TRBJ2-5, with D unclear. Sequenced: peripheral blood. The receptor was derived from a young woman with stable Graves' hyperthyroidism. CDR3 region: CASSPLSQETQYF. The CDR3 DNA reads TGTGCCAGCAGCCCATTGTCGCAAGAGACCCAGTACTTC.